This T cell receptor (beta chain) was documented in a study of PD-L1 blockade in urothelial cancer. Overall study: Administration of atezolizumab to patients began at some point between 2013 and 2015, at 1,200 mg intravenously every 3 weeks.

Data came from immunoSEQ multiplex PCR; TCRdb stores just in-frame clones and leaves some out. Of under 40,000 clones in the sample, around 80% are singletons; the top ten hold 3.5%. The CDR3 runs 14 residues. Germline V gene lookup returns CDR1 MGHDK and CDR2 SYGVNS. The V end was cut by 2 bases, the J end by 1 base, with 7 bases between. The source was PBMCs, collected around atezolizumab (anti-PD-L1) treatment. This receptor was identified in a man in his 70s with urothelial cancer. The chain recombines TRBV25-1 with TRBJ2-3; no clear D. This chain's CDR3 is CASSETAGTDTQYF. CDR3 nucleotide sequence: TGTGCCAGCAGTGAAACGGCGGGCACAGATACGCAGTATTTT.